One sample yielded the 16 T cell receptor beta chains listed below, sequenced in a study of blood T cell repertoires in COVID-19. The repertoire was sequenced with immunoSEQ multiplex PCR; TCRdb's copy has only in-frame clones and lacks some. The data hold about 480,000 clones, with 85% to 90% observed a single time. The sample was PBMCs or T cells enriched from blood (not recorded which). Every receptor here comes from a woman aged 35 to 49 who had recovered from COVID-19.

The chain has TRBV11-2 and TRBJ1-5; D is uncertain. Trimming cost V 1 base and J 7 bases, with 8 bases left between them. Germline V gene data show CDR1 as SGHAT and CDR2 as FQNNGV. The length of the CDR3 is 13 residues. In DNA form, the CDR3 reads TGTGCCAGCAGCTTAGGGCAGGCCCAGCCCCAGCATTTT. Amino acid sequence: CASSLGQAQPQHF.

The chain uses TRBV19 and TRBJ1-2; possible D gene TRBD1, 5 bases. This CDR3 contains 16 residues. From germline, CDR1 is LNHDA and CDR2 SQIVND (reference sequence). V was clipped by 2 bases and J by 6 bases, with 19 bases between them. As DNA, the CDR3 is TGTGCCAGTAGTATAAGGGGTGGGCAGGAACTCCATGGCTACACCTTC. Amino acids: CASSIRGGQELHGYTF.

This sequence joins TRBV5-1 and TRBJ1-2; D unclear. CDR1 SGHRS and CDR2 YFSETQ come from the germline V gene. This CDR3 comprises 14 residues. V gave up 4 bases and J gave up 0 bases, with 10 bases separating them. CDR3 coding DNA: TGCGCCAGCAGCAAAGACGGAGCTAACTATGGCTACACCTTC. It specifies CASSKDGANYGYTF. Supplemented by reference TRBV5-1 and TRBJ1-2, the full variable domain reads KAGVTQTPRYLIKTRGQQVTLSCSPISGHRSVSWYQQTPGQGLQFLFEYFSETQRNKGNFPGRFSGRQFSNSRSEMNVSTLELGDSALYLCASSKDGANYGYTFGSGTRLTVV.

This chain links TRBV6-2 or TRBV6-3 with TRBJ1-2, with D unclear. The V end was cut by 0 bases, the J end by 11 bases, with 7 bases between. The CDR3 length is 11 residues. Germline lookup yields CDR1 MNHEY and CDR2 SVGEGT. The CDR3 DNA sequence: TGTGCCAGCAGTTACTCAAACCTATACACCTTC. Translating it yields CASSYSNLYTF.

The genes are TRBV14 and TRBJ2-7; 9 bases fit TRBD2. V gave up 2 bases and J gave up 7 bases; unmatched junction bases: 9. CDR1 SGHDN and CDR2 FVKESK come from the germline V gene. The CDR3 runs to 15 residues. The DNA of the CDR3 is TGTGCCAGCAGCCAAATAGCGGGAGAGGAAGGGGAGCAGTACTTC. This translates into CASSQIAGEEGEQYF. The variable domain in full, completed from reference TRBV14 and TRBJ2-7, reads EAGVTQFPSHSVIEKGQTVTLRCDPISGHDNLYWYRRVMGKEIKFLLHFVKESKQDESGMPNNRFLAERTGGTYSTLKVQPAELEDSGVYFCASSQIAGEEGEQYFGPGTRLTVT.

The rearrangement links TRBV6-5 to TRBJ1-3; 7 bases line up with TRBD1. Germline CDR1 is MNHEY and CDR2 is SVGAGI. With V trimmed by 1 base and J by 9 bases, 12 bases remained unmatched. The CDR3 sequence is 16 residues long. The CDR3 is CASSYFFGTARSTIYF. In DNA form, the CDR3 reads TGTGCCAGCAGTTACTTCTTTGGGACAGCGAGAAGCACCATATATTTT.

This chain connects TRBV11-3 to TRBJ2-7; D is uncertain. The germline gives CDR1 SGHNT, CDR2 YENEEA. V lost 1 base and J 5 bases, leaving 3 bases between the germline ends. There are 11 residues in the CDR3. The DNA of the CDR3 is TGTGCCAGCAGCTTAGTCGACGAGCAGTACTTC. Translated, it gives CASSLVDEQYF.

The gene calls are TRBV9 and TRBJ2-3; TRBD2 matches 8 bases. In germline, CDR1 is SGDLS, CDR2 YYNGEE. Germline trimming cut 0 bases from V and 2 bases from J; bases unmatched to any gene: 14. This CDR3 contains 19 residues. This CDR3 is CASSVGNQREPPPTDTQYF. The CDR3 DNA sequence: TGTGCCAGCAGCGTAGGAAATCAGCGGGAGCCGCCCCCCACAGATACGCAGTATTTT. The variable domain in full, with the rest retrieved from reference TRBV9 and TRBJ2-3, is DSGVTQTPKHLITATGQRVTLRCSPRSGDLSVYWYQQSLDQGLQFLIQYYNGEERAKGNILERFSAQQFPDLHSELNLSSLELGDSALYFCASSVGNQREPPPTDTQYFGPGTRLTVL.

CDR3 region: CASSLTSYNEQFF. Written as DNA, the CDR3 is TGTGCCAGCAGCTTAACTAGCTACAATGAGCAGTTCTTC. This rearrangement joins TRBV11-2 to TRBJ2-1; TRBD2 might be the D (5 bases). The ends were cut back, 2 bases at V and 3 bases at J, with 5 bases in the middle. The length of the CDR3 is 13 residues. The germline CDR1 and CDR2 sequences are SGHAT and FQNNGV.

The chain combines TRBV3-1 (or the pseudogene TRBV3-2) with TRBJ2-5, with 8 bases that match TRBD2. The CDR3 length is 18 residues. CDR1 and CDR2 from the germline V gene are LGHDT and YNNKEL (reference sequence). Trimming took 1 base from V and 5 from J; bases not matched to a gene: 15. Written as DNA, the CDR3 is TGTGCCAGCAGCCAAGGGTTGAGTAGCGGGGACCAAGGGGAGACCCAGTACTTC. Protein sequence: CASSQGLSSGDQGETQYF.

The gene calls are TRBV29-1 and TRBJ2-7, with TRBD1 as a possible D gene (6 bases). The V end was cut by 6 bases, the J end by 3 bases, with 21 bases between. Germline V lookup: CDR1 SQVTM, CDR2 ANQGSEA. This CDR3 region has 15 residues. CDR3 coding DNA: TGCAGCGTCGTAAGCCACCGGACAGTTAGCTACGAGCAGTACTTC. Translated: CSVVSHRTVSYEQYF.

This chain joins TRBV20-1 and TRBJ1-3; a possible D gene is TRBD1 (6 bases). The CDR3 runs 13 residues. Germline assignment: CDR1 DFQATT and CDR2 SNEGSKA (reference sequence). Trimming shortened V by 3 bases and J by 3 bases, and 9 bases separated the two germline ends. The CDR3 coding sequence is TGCAGTGCTAGTCGGACAGATGGAAACACCATATATTTT. Translation: CSASRTDGNTIYF.

The rearrangement joins TRBV11-2 to TRBJ1-2; D unresolved. Germline CDR1 reads SGHAT; CDR2 reads FQNNGV. The germline V and J ends were trimmed by 9 bases and 3 bases, with 23 bases remaining between them. There are 16 residues in the CDR3. The CDR3 is CASTTGIRGEHYGYTF. The CDR3 DNA reads TGTGCCAGTACTACGGGAATCCGCGGGGAGCACTATGGCTACACCTTC.

The gene calls are TRBV6-1 and TRBJ2-3, with a possible D match to TRBD2 (6 bases). Trimming pared 2 bases from V and 5 bases from J, leaving 17 bases between. Germline CDR1 is MNHNS and CDR2 is SASEGT. The CDR3 is made up of 16 amino acids. The CDR3 spells CASSELRDGRGDTQYF. The CDR3 nucleotides read TGTGCCAGCAGTGAACTACGGGACGGGCGGGGAGATACGCAGTATTTT.

The gene calls are TRBV14 and TRBJ2-1; 9 bases are shared with TRBD2. Germline V gene lookup returns CDR1 SGHDN and CDR2 FVKESK. The CDR3 contains 14 residues. The V gene end was trimmed by 4 bases and the J gene end by 12 bases; junction bases not matched to a gene: 10. The CDR3 sequence is CASSPRSAGGRQFF. As DNA, the CDR3 is TGTGCCAGCAGCCCGAGGTCGGCGGGAGGGCGGCAGTTCTTC.

In its sample, this clone was seen a few times. The rearrangement joins TRBV6-2 or TRBV6-3 to TRBJ2-5; 12 bases agree with TRBD2. V trimming: 6 bases; J trimming: 4 bases; junction bases outside the gene matches: 6. There are 15 residues in the CDR3. Germline V gene data show CDR1 as MNHEY and CDR2 as SVGEGT. The CDR3 bases are TGTGCCAGCAGCCCCGGACTAGCGGGAATAGAGACCCAGTACTTC. This translates into CASSPGLAGIETQYF.